Detailed here is one T cell receptor beta chain. Its antigen remains unknown. The germline CDR1 and CDR2 sequences are SGHRS and YFSETQ. The V end lost 0 bases, the J end lost 4 bases, and 11 bases lay between the germline ends. This CDR3 has 15 residues. The sample originates from a study of cytomegalovirus exposure and HLA in healthy donors. On the study more broadly: As an earlier analysis found, some 170 million T cells yielded approximately 110 million unique TCR beta sequences. Overall study findings and caveats: Among the sequence variants, a highly shared cluster was likely an artifact of sequencing. Association with HLA alleles at 0.05 false discovery rate was found for approximately 18,000 TCR beta sequences in a later analysis.

Primers for the PCR totalled 60 Vbeta and 13 Jbeta. Using immunoSEQ multiplex PCR, the repertoire was profiled, and TCRdb retains in-frame clones only, with some absent. Of approximately 130,000 clones in the sample, 65% to 80% are singletons; the top ten hold roughly 6%. The source of this sequence is a man younger than 30 in good health and CMV-seropositive. The chain uses TRBV5-1 and TRBJ2-1, with a tentative D call TRBD1 (6 bases). The sample consisted of PBMCs. Written as DNA, the CDR3 is TGCGCCAGCAGCTTGGGTGGGACAAATTACAATGAGCAGTTCTTC. Translated: CASSLGGTNYNEQFF.